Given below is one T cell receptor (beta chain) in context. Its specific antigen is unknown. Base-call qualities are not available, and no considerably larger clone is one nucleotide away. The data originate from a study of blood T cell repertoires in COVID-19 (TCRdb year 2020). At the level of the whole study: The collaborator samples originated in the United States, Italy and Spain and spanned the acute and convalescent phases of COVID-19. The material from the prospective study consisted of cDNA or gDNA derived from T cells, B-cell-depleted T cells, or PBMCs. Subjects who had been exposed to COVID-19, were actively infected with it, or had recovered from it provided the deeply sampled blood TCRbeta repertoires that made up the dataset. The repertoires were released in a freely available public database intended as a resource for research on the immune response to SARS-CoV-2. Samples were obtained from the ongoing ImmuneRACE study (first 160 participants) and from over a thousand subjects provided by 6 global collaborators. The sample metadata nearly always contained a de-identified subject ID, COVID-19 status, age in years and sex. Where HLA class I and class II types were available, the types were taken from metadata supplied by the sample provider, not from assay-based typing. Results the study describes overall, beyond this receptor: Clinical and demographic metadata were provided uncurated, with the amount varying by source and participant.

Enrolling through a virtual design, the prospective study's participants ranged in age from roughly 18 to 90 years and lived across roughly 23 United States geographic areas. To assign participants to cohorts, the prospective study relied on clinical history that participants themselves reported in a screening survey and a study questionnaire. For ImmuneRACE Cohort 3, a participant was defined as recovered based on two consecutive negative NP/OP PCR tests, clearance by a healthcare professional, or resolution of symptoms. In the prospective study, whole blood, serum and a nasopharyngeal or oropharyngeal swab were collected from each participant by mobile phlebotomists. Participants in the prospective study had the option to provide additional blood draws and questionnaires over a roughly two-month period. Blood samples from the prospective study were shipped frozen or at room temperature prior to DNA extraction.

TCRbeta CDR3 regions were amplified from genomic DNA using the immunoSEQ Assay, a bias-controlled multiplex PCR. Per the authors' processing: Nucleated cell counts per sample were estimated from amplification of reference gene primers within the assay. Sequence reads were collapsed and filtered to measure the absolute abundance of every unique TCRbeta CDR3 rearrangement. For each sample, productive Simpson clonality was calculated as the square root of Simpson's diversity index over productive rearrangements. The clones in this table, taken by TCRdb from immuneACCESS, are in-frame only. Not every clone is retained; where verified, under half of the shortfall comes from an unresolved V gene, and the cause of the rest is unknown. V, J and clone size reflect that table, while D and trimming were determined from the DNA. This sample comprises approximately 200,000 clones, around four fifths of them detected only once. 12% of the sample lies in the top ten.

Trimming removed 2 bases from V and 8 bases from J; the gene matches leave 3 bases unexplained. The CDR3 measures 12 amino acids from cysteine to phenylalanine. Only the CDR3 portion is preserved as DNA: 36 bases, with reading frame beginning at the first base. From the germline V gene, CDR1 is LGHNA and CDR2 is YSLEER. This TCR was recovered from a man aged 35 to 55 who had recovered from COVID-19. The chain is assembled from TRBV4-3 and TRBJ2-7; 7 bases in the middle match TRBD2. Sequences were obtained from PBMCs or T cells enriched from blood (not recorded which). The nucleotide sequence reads TGCGCCAGCAGCCAATGGAGCGGGAAGCAGTACTTC. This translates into CASSQWSGKQYF.